This T cell receptor beta chain is from a study of shared clonotypes between healthy human individuals. The ends were cut back, 4 bases at V and 2 bases at J, with 14 bases in the middle. The CDR3 totals 16 residues. CDR1 is SGHTA, CDR2 FQGNSA, per germline. Using immunoSEQ multiplex PCR, the repertoire was profiled, and TCRdb retains in-frame clones only, with some absent. Of 450,000 to 500,000 clones in the sample, about 85% were seen once. The source of this sequence is a middle-aged woman in good health. Some clones in this sample may be carry-over from other donors' samples. The specimen sequenced was PBMCs. This rearrangement joins TRBV7-2 to TRBJ2-2; weak D call: TRBD1 (5 bases). CDR3 loop: CASSSEVTANTGELFF. Written as DNA, the CDR3 is TGTGCCAGCAGCTCAGAGGTGACAGCAAACACCGGGGAGCTGTTTTTT.